This T cell receptor (beta chain) was captured by sequencing in a study of cytomegalovirus exposure and HLA in healthy donors. Germline CDR1 reads SGHKS; CDR2 reads YYEKEE (reference sequence). This CDR3 has 15 amino acids. V lost 5 bases to trimming and J lost 0 bases, with 9 bases between them. The repertoire was sequenced with immunoSEQ multiplex PCR; TCRdb's copy has only in-frame clones and lacks some. Among roughly 140,000 clones listed, roughly 88% were seen once. The V and J genes are TRBV5-5 and TRBJ2-6, with TRBD1 as a possible D gene (6 bases). The sample consisted of PBMCs. The receptor's source is a young woman in good health and CMV-seropositive. CDR3 region: CASSLQGSGANVLTF. The CDR3 DNA is TGTGCCAGCAGTTTACAGGGCTCTGGGGCCAACGTCCTGACTTTC.